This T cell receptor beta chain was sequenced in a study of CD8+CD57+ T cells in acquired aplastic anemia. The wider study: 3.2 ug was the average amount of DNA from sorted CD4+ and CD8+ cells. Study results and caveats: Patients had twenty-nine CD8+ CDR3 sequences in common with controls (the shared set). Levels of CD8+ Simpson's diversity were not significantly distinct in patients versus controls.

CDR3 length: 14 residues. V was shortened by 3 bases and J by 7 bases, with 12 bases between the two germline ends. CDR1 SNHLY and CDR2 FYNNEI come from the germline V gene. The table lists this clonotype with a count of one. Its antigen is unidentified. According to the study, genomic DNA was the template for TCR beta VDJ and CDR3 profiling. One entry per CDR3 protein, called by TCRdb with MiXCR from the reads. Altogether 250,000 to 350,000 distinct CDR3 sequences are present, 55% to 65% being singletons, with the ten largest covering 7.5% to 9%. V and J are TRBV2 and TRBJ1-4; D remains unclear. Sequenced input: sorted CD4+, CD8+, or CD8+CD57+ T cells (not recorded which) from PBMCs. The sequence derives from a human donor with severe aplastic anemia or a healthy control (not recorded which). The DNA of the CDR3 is TGTGCCAGCAGTGACTCGTTCGATACTGAAAAACTGTTTTTT. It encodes CASSDSFDTEKLFF.